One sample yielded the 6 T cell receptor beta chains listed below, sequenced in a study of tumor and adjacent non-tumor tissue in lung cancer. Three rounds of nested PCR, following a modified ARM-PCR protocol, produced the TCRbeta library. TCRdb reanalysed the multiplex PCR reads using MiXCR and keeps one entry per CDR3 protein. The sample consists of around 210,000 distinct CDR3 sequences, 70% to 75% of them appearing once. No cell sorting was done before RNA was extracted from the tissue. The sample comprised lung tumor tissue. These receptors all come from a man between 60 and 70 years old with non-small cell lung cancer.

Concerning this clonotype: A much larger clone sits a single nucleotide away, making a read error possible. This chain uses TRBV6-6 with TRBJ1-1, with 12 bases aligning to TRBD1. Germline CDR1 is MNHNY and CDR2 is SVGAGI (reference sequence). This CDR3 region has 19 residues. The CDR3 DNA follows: TGTGTCAGCAGTTACTCGAAGGGACAGGGGGCGAGTGGGGCCACTGAAGCTTTCTTT. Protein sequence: CVSSYSKGQGASGATEAFF.

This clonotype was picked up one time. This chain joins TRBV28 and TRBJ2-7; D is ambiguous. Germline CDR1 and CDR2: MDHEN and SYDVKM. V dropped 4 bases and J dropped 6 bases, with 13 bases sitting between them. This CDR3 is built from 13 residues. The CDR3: CASSSIGSCEQYF. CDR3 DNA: TGTGCCAGCAGTTCGATCGGAAGTTGCGAGCAGTACTTC. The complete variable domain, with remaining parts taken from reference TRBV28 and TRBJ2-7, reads DVKVTQSSRYLVKRTGEKVFLECVQDMDHENMFWYRQDPGLGLRLIYFSYDVKMKEKGDIPEGYSVSREKKERFSLILESASTNQTSMYLCASSSIGSCEQYFGPGTRLTVT.

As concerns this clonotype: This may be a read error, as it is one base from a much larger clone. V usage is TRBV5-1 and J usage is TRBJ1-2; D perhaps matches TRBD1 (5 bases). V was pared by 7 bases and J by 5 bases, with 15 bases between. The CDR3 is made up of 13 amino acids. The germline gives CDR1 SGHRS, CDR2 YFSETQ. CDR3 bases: TGCGCCAGCTGCCGAACAGGAGATTATGGCTACACCTTC. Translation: CASCRTGDYGYTF.

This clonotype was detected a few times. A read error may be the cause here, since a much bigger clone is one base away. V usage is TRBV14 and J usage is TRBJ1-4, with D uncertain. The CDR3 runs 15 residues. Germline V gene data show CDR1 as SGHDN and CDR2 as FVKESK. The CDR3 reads CANSPPGTTNEKLFF. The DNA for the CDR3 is TGTGCCAACAGCCCCCCCGGGACAACTAATGAAAAACTGTTTTTT.

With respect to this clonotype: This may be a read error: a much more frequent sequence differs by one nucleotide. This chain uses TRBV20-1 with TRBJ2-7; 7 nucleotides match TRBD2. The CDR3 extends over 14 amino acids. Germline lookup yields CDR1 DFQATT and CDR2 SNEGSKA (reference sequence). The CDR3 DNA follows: TGCAGTGCTAGACACGCCAGCGGGGCCTACGAGCAGAACTTC. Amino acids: CSARHASGAYEQNF.

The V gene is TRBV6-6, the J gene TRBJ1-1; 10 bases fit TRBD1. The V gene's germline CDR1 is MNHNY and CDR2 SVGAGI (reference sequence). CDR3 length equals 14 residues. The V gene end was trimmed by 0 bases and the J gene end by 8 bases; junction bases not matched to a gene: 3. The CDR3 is CASSYSTGGNEAFF. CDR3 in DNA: TGTGCCAGCAGTTACTCGACAGGGGGCAACGAAGCTTTCTTT.